One sample yielded the 14 T cell receptor beta chains listed below, sequenced in a study of blood T cell repertoires in COVID-19 (dated by TCRdb to 2018 to 2021). To prepare the library, the immunoSEQ multiplex PCR assay was applied. TCRdb stores this immuneACCESS table with in-frame sequences only. Part of the clones is absent; in the studies checked, under half of the shortfall reflects unresolved V genes, and no reason is known for the rest. For this sample there are about 240,000 clones; around nine tenths appear just once. Over 4% of the sample rests with the top ten. Sample: PBMCs or T cells enriched from blood (not recorded which). These receptors originate from a woman in her twenties or thirties who had recovered from COVID-19.

The chain carries TRBV6-5 and TRBJ1-1; perhaps TRBD1 as D (6 bases). The length of the CDR3 is 12 residues. Germline V CDR1 and CDR2: MNHEY, SVGAGI. The V and J ends lost 7 bases and 3 bases respectively, with 9 bases between them. The CDR3 DNA sequence: TGTGCCAGCACAGGGGACGACACTGAAGCTTTCTTT. As protein: CASTGDDTEAFF.

The chain employs TRBV3-1 (or the pseudogene TRBV3-2) and TRBJ2-1; 12 bases are a match to TRBD2. Germline CDR1 reads LGHDT; CDR2 reads YNNKEL (reference sequence). This CDR3 is built from 18 residues. After removal of 5 bases from V and 2 bases from J, the junction contained 10 bases not matched to a gene. In DNA form, the CDR3 reads TGTGCCAGCAGCAATGGACTAGCGGGACAGAAGACCTACAATGAGCAGTTCTTC. This encodes CASSNGLAGQKTYNEQFF.

V and J are TRBV11-2 and TRBJ2-5; 14 bases fit TRBD2. V shed 5 bases and J 5 bases; nucleotides not matched to a gene: 7. The CDR3 is 16 amino acids. Germline-derived CDR1 and CDR2 are SGHAT and FQNNGV. CDR3: CASSTGTSGSLETQYF. The CDR3 bases are TGTGCCAGCAGCACTGGGACTAGCGGGAGTTTGGAGACCCAGTACTTC.

In the case of this clone: Mismatch with germline at one junction end may stem from a read error. The chain recombines TRBV14 with TRBJ1-2; 8 bases agree with TRBD1. CDR1 is SGHDN, CDR2 FVKESK, per germline. The CDR3 is 11 amino acids. The CDR3 nucleotides are TGTGCCAGCAGCCCCGGACAGGGATTATCCTTC. Protein sequence: CASSPGQGLSF.

This chain links TRBV5-1 with TRBJ1-1; D is ambiguous. CDR1 SGHRS and CDR2 YFSETQ come from the germline V gene. This CDR3 is 14 amino acids long. Trimming took 1 base from V and 1 from J, leaving 8 bases between them. CDR3 region: CASSLIEPNTEAFF. CDR3 nucleotides: TGCGCCAGCAGCTTGATAGAGCCGAACACTGAAGCTTTCTTT. The full variable domain, its missing parts supplied by reference TRBV5-1 and TRBJ1-1, is KAGVTQTPRYLIKTRGQQVTLSCSPISGHRSVSWYQQTPGQGLQFLFEYFSETQRNKGNFPGRFSGRQFSNSRSEMNVSTLELGDSALYLCASSLIEPNTEAFFGQGTRLTVV.

The chain recombines TRBV18 with TRBJ2-7; tentatively, D is TRBD1 (6 bases). Germline V lookup: CDR1 KGHSH, CDR2 LQKENI. This CDR3 has 17 residues. V was clipped by 3 bases and J by 0 bases, with 18 bases between them. The CDR3 loop is CASSPSQGGHLSYEQYF. The CDR3 DNA follows: TGTGCCAGCTCACCTTCTCAAGGGGGACACCTCTCCTACGAGCAGTACTTC.

This rearrangement joins TRBV18 to TRBJ2-5, with a possible D match to TRBD1 (6 bases). This CDR3 is built from 14 residues. The V gene's germline CDR1 is KGHSH and CDR2 LQKENI. V lost 2 bases to trimming and J lost 6 bases, with 13 bases between them. CDR3 sequence: CASSPRAGEQTQYF. The DNA for the CDR3 is TGTGCCAGCTCACCAAGGGCAGGGGAACAGACCCAGTACTTC.

The chain recombines TRBV5-4 with TRBJ1-2, with D maybe TRBD1 (5 bases). The CDR3 totals 14 residues. Germline V gene data show CDR1 as SGHNT and CDR2 as YYREEE (reference sequence). Trimming shortened V by 0 bases and J by 5 bases, and 11 bases separated the two germline ends. CDR3 bases: TGTGCCAGCAGCTTGGAGGGGCTAAATTATGGCTACACCTTC. It yields the protein CASSLEGLNYGYTF.

This clone was counted between two and nine times. The V gene is TRBV6-4, the J gene TRBJ2-1; 10 bases match TRBD2. Germline V lookup: CDR1 MRHNA, CDR2 SNTAGT. V lost 6 bases to trimming and J lost 9 bases; unmatched junction nucleotides: 5. The CDR3 runs 13 residues. The CDR3 here is CASRALAGGEQFF. The CDR3 DNA reads as TGTGCCAGCAGAGCATTAGCGGGAGGTGAGCAGTTCTTC.

The chain is built from TRBV28 and TRBJ1-2, with a weak D call TRBD1 (5 bases). There are 12 residues in the CDR3. The germline V gene has CDR1 MDHEN and CDR2 SYDVKM. Trimming removed 6 bases from V and 1 base from J, with 6 bases in between. The CDR3 here is CASRQGNYGYTF. The CDR3 bases are TGTGCCAGCAGGCAGGGTAACTATGGCTACACCTTC.

The J gene is TRBJ2-2, the V gene TRBV19; no firm D call. Deletions cut 1 base from V and 5 bases from J, with 8 bases between. CDR1 LNHDA and CDR2 SQIVND come from the germline V gene (reference sequence). This CDR3 is built from 14 residues. CDR3 loop: CASSIVVQTGELFF. The CDR3 coding sequence is TGTGCCAGTAGTATAGTGGTCCAGACCGGGGAGCTGTTTTTT.

The chain combines TRBV21-1 with TRBJ1-1. TRBV21-1 is a listed pseudogene. The CDR3 consists of 15 residues. CDR3 in DNA: TGTGCCAGCAGCAAAGTAGGGGGGGCGAACACTGAAGCTTTCTTT. Amino acid sequence: CASSKVGGANTEAFF.

The rearrangement uses TRBV9 and TRBJ1-6; D uncertain. CDR3 length equals 14 residues. Trimming stripped 2 bases from V and 9 bases from J, with 12 bases between. Germline-derived CDR1 and CDR2 are SGDLS and YYNGEE. CDR3 residues: CASSVKDSSSPLHF. The CDR3 DNA reads as TGTGCCAGCAGCGTCAAGGACTCGAGTTCACCCCTCCACTTT.

This rearrangement joins TRBV7-2 to TRBJ1-2; 8 nucleotides line up with TRBD1. In germline, CDR1 is SGHTA, CDR2 FQGNSA. V was clipped by 5 bases and J by 6 bases; unmatched bases: 8. This CDR3 spans 14 amino acids. The CDR3: CASSPGGANHGYTF. The CDR3 DNA reads TGTGCCAGCAGCCCAGGGGGCGCAAACCATGGCTACACCTTC.